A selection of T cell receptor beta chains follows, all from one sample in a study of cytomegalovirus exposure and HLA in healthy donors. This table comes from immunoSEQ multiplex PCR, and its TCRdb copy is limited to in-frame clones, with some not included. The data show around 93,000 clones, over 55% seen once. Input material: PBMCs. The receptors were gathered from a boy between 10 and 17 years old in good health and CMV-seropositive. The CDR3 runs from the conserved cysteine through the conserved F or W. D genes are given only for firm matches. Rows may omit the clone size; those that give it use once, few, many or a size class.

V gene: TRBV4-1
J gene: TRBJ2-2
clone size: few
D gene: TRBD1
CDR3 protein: CASSHKQRQGPTGELFF
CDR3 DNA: TGCGCCAGCAGCCACAAACAAAGACAGGGCCCGACCGGGGAGCTGTTTTTT

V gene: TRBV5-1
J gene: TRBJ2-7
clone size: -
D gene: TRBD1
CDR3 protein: CASSAGTGVSYEQYF
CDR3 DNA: TGCGCCAGCAGCGCCGGGACAGGAGTTTCCTACGAGCAGTACTTC

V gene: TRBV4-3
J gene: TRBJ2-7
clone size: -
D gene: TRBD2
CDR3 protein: CASSRDNSGTAYEQYF
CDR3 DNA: TGCGCCAGCAGCCGGGACAATAGCGGGACTGCCTACGAGCAGTACTTC

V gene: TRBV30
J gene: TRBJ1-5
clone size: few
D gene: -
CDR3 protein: CAWSEGTPGPQHF
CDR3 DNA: TGTGCCTGGAGTGAGGGGACTCCCGGGCCCCAGCATTTT

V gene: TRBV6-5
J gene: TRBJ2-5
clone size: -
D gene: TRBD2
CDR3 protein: CASSYSGGRSGETQYF
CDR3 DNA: TGTGCCAGCAGTTACTCGGGCGGGAGAAGCGGAGAGACCCAGTACTTC

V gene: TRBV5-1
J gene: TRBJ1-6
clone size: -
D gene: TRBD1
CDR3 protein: CASSLGTGGNNSPLHF
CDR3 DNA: TGCGCCAGCAGCCTCGGGACAGGGGGCAATAATTCACCCCTCCACTTT

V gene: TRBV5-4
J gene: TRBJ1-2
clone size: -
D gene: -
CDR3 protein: CASSDTPNYGYTF
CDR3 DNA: TGTGCCAGCAGCGATACACCTAACTATGGCTACACCTTC

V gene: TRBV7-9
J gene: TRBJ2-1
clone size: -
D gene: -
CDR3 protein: CASSLEGTWNEQFF
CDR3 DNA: TGTGCCAGCAGCTTAGAGGGGACTTGGAATGAGCAGTTCTTC

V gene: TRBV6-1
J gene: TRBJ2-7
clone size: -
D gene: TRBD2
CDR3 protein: CASSGGRRIGRGAYEQYF
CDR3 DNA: TGTGCCAGCAGTGGCGGGAGAAGAATTGGGCGGGGGGCCTACGAGCAGTACTTC

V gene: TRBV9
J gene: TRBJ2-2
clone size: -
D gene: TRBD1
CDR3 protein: CASSLRQGNGELFF
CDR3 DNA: TGTGCCAGCAGCCTCCGACAGGGGAACGGGGAGCTGTTTTTT

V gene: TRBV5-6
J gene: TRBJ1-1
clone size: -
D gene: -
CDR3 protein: CASSLEARMNTEAFF
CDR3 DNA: TGTGCCAGCAGCTTGGAGGCGAGGATGAACACTGAAGCTTTCTTT

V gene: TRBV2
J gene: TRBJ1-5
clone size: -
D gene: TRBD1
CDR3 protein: CASKGQGAQPQHF
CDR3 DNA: TGTGCCAGCAAGGGACAGGGCGCCCAGCCCCAGCATTTT

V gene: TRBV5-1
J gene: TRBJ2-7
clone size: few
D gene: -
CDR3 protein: CASSFTREPYEQYF
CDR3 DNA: TGCGCCAGCAGCTTTACGAGGGAGCCCTACGAGCAGTACTTC

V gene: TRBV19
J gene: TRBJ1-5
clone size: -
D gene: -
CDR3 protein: CASNHRSGGNQPQHF
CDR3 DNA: TGTGCCAGTAACCACAGGAGTGGGGGCAATCAGCCCCAGCATTTT

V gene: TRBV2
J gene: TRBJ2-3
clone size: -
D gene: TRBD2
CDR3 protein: CASSTSGAYTDTQYF
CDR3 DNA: TGTGCCAGCAGCACCAGCGGGGCGTACACAGATACGCAGTATTTT

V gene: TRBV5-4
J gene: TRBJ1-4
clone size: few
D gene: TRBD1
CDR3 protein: CASSLRGTEKLFF
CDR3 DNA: TGTGCCAGCAGCCTCAGGGGGACTGAAAAACTGTTTTTT

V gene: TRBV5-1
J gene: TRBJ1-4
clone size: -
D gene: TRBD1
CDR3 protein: CASSSGTGGGKLFF
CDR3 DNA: TGCGCCAGCAGCTCTGGGACAGGTGGTGGAAAACTGTTTTTT

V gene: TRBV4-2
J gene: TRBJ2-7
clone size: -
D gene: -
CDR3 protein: CASSQDHSTYEQYF
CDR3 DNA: TGTGCCAGCAGCCAAGATCACAGTACCTACGAGCAGTACTTC

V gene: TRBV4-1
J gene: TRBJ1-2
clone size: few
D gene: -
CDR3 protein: CASSQDTVARGYTF
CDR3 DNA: TGCGCCAGCAGCCAAGACACAGTCGCAAGGGGCTACACCTTC

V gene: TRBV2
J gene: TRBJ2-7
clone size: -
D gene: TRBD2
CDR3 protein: CASRLTSGSFYEQYF
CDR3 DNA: TGTGCCAGCAGGCTCACTAGCGGGAGTTTCTACGAGCAGTACTTC

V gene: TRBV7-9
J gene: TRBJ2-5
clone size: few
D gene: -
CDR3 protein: CASSGTRVQETQYF
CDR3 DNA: TGTGCCAGCAGCGGAACTAGAGTCCAAGAGACCCAGTACTTC

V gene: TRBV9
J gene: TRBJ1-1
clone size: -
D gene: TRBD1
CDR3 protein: CASSGFGDRGTEAFF
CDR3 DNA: TGTGCCAGCAGCGGATTCGGGGACAGGGGCACTGAAGCTTTCTTT

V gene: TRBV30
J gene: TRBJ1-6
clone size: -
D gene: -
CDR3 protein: CAWTRTAYNSPLHF
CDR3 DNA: TGTGCCTGGACTCGGACAGCTTATAATTCACCCCTCCACTTT

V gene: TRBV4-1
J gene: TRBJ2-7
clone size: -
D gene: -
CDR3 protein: CASSQERDSYEQYF
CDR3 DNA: TGCGCCAGCAGCCAAGAGAGGGACTCCTACGAGCAGTACTTC

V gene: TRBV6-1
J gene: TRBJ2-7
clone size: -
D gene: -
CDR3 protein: CASSEQDILYEQYF
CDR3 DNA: TGTGCCAGCAGTGAACAGGACATCCTCTACGAGCAGTACTTC

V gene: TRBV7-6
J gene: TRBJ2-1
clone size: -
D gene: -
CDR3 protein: CASSLGGGLLQSSYNEQFF
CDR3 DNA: TGTGCCAGCAGCTTAGGGGGGGGGCTCCTTCAGAGCTCCTACAATGAGCAGTTCTTC

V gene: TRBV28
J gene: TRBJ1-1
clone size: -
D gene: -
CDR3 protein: CASSLAGENTEAFF
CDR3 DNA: TGTGCCAGCAGTTTAGCAGGGGAGAACACTGAAGCTTTCTTT

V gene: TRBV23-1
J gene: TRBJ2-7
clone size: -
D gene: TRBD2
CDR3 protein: CASSQTGTGLLTSGGQPYEQYF
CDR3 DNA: TGCGCCAGCAGTCAAACCGGGACAGGGCTCTTAACTAGCGGGGGCCAACCCTACGAGCAGTACTTC

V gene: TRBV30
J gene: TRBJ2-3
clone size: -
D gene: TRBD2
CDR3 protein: CAWSRLAGASTDTQYF
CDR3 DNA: TGTGCCTGGAGTAGGTTAGCGGGGGCTAGCACAGATACGCAGTATTTT

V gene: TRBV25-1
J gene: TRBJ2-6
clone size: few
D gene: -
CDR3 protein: CASARGGTGANVLTF
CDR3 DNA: TGTGCCAGCGCGAGGGGAGGCACTGGGGCCAACGTCCTGACTTTC

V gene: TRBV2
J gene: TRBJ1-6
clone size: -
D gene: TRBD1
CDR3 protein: CASSPPHGQGNSPLNF
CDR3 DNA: TGTGCCAGCAGCCCCCCACACGGACAGGGGAATTCACCCCTCAACTTT

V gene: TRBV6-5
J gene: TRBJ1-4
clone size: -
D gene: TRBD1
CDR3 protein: CASSLGTGPNEKLFF
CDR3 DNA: TGTGCCAGCAGTTTGGGGACAGGGCCTAATGAAAAACTGTTTTTT

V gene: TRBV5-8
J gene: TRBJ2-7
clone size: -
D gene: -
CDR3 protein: CASSYRQTSPPYYEQYF
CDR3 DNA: TGTGCCAGCAGCTACCGACAAACAAGCCCCCCTTACTACGAGCAGTACTTC

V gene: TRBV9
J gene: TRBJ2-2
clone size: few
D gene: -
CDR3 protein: CASSVRDTGELFF
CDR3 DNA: TGTGCCAGCAGCGTACGGGACACCGGGGAGCTGTTTTTT

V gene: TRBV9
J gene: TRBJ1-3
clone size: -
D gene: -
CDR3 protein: CASSPRGDSSGNTIYF
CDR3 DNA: TGTGCCAGCAGCCCTAGAGGGGACTCCTCTGGAAACACCATATATTTT

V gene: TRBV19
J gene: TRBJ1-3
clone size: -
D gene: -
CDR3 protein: CASSPGGRGSGNTIYF
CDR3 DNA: TGTGCCAGTAGTCCCGGCGGCAGGGGCTCTGGAAACACCATATATTTT

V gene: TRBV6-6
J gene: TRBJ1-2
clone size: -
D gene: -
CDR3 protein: CASSYTGQQGYTF
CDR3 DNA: TGTGCCAGCAGTTACACTGGACAGCAGGGCTACACCTTC

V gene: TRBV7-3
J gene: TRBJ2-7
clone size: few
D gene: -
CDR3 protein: CASSIPEGHPCSYEQYF
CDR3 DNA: TGTGCCAGCAGCATCCCGGAGGGCCACCCTTGTTCCTACGAGCAGTACTTC

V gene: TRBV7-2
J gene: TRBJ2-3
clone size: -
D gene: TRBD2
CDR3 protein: CASSLWSSGRVGDTQYF
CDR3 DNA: TGTGCCAGCAGCTTATGGTCTAGCGGGAGGGTAGGGGATACGCAGTATTTT